Below, 4 T cell receptor beta chains from the same sample are listed, as sequenced in a study of shared clonotypes between healthy human individuals. Libraries were prepared by immunoSEQ multiplex PCR; TCRdb keeps only in-frame clonotypes and omits some of them. Of about 490,000 clones listed, over 70% are singletons. The sample was PBMCs. These receptors were collected from a middle-aged woman in good health. Some clones in this sample may be carry-over from other donors' samples.

The chain is built from TRBV5-1 and TRBJ2-1; D ambiguous. CDR1 is SGHRS and CDR2 is YFSETQ in the germline V gene. Trimming left V 0 bases short and J 1 base short, with 8 bases between. CDR3 size: 15 residues. The CDR3 nucleotides read TGCGCCAGCAGCTTGGCGAGTGTGTCCTACAATGAGCAGTTCTTC. Translation gives CASSLASVSYNEQFF.

The V call is TRBV2, the J call TRBJ2-7, with 7 bases lining up with TRBD2. The germline gives CDR1 SNHLY, CDR2 FYNNEI. The CDR3 is 13 amino acids. Trimming took 7 bases from V and 6 from J; bases not matched to a gene: 9. The chain's CDR3 is CASNLAGASEQYF. CDR3 DNA sequence: TGTGCCAGCAACCTGGCGGGAGCGAGCGAGCAGTACTTC.

As regards this clone: A far more abundant clone sits one base away, making this likely a read error. The rearrangement joins TRBV6-4 to TRBJ2-7, with D tentatively TRBD2 (8 bases). V lost 11 bases and J 3 bases, leaving 23 bases between the germline ends. CDR1 is MRHNA and CDR2 is SNTAGT in the germline V gene. CDR3 length: 15 amino acids. As DNA, the CDR3 is TGTGCCTGCATCGAACGGGGGGGACAGCGCTACGAGCAGTACTTC. Translating it yields CACIERGGQRYEQYF.

V usage is TRBV4-1 and J usage is TRBJ2-3; 11 bases map to TRBD2. Germline CDR1 reads MGHRA; CDR2 reads YSYEKL. Trimming cost V 3 bases and J 5 bases; bases outside gene matches: 7. The CDR3 is 16 residues long. The CDR3 loop reads CASSQSLAGAVDTQYF. In DNA, the CDR3 is TGCGCCAGCAGCCAGTCACTAGCGGGAGCAGTAGATACGCAGTATTTT.